The entry below describes one T cell receptor (beta chain). Assay used: immunoSEQ multiplex PCR; TCRdb lists only in-frame clones, some missing. The sample holds a few million clones, under 97% seen once. Germline CDR1 reads MGHDK; CDR2 reads SYGVNS. This CDR3 is 14 amino acids long. V shed 11 bases and J shed 0 bases, with 17 bases lying between them. The sample belongs to a study of shared clonotypes between healthy human individuals. Material for sequencing was naive CD4+ T cells sorted from blood. Specified subset: CD45RA+ positively selected. This sequence joins TRBV25-1 and TRBJ2-7; TRBD1 might be the D (5 bases). The clonotype comes from a man aged 18-30 years in good health. The CDR3 DNA is TGTGCCTCCCAGCCCCCAGGGCACTCCTACGAGCAGTACTTC. Its translation is CASQPPGHSYEQYF.